The present TCR beta chain was sequenced within a study of T-cell memory formation after mild COVID-19. Each CDR3 protein gets one entry after TCRdb re-called the 5' RACE reads with MiXCR. The sample yields more than 120,000 distinct CDR3 sequences, roughly a fifth seen once. Regarding this clonotype: At one end the junction does not follow the germline gene, possibly because of a read error.

From germline, CDR1 is KGHSH and CDR2 LQKENI. This CDR3 is 15 amino acids long. Sequencing was carried out using PBMCs or a T cell subset sorted from them (not recorded which). This chain uses TRBV18 with TRBJ1-3, with D possibly matching TRBD1 (5 bases). The sequence was collected from an adult woman who had mild COVID-19 (a few samples of this study predate the infection). Cell type and time point are not known. In DNA, the CDR3 is TGTACCAGCTCACCAAATCAGGGTCACGGAAACACCATATATTTT. Protein: CTSSPNQGHGNTIYF.